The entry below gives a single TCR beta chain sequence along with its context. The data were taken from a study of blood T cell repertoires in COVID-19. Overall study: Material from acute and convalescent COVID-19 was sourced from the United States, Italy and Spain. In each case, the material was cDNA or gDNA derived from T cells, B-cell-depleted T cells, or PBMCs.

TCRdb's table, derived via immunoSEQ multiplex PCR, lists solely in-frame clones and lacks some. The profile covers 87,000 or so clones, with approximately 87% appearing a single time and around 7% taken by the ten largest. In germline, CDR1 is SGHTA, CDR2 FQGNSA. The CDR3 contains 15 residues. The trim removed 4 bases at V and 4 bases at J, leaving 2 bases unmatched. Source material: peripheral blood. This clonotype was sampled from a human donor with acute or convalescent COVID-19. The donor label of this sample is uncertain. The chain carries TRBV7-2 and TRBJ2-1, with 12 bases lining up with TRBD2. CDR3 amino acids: CASSSSGGGYNEQFF. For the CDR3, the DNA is TGTGCCAGCAGCTCTAGCGGGGGGGGTTACAATGAGCAGTTCTTC.